This is a list of T cell receptor beta chains from one sample in a study of cytomegalovirus exposure and HLA in healthy donors. TCRdb's copy holds only in-frame clones and misses some; the assay was immunoSEQ multiplex PCR. The sample holds some 91,000 clones; 65% to 80% are singletons and the top ten take around 7%. The specimen was PBMCs. The source of these receptors is a man aged 40-49 years in good health and CMV-seropositive. CDR3s include the opening cysteine and the closing phenylalanine or tryptophan. A D gene is named only where the DNA matches it firmly. Size is omitted from some rows. Given values are once, few, many or a class for expanded clones.

>TRBJ1-3|few|TRBV6-5|TRBD1
TGTGCCAGCAGATTAGGAGGACAGGGAGGCAACACCATATATTTT
CASRLGGQGGNTIYF
>TRBJ2-7|-|TRBV5-5|-
TGTGCCAGCAGCTTCACGGGAGCCTACGAGCAGTACTTC
CASSFTGAYEQYF
>TRBJ2-7|few|TRBV5-4|-
TGTGCCAGCAGCTTGGCGGCGGGAAGCTCCTACGAGCAGTACTTC
CASSLAAGSSYEQYF
>TRBJ1-1|few|TRBV10-3|-
TGTGCCATCAGGACTGGAGGAACTGAAGCTTTCTTT
CAIRTGGTEAFF
>TRBJ2-5|-|TRBV2|TRBD2
TGTGCCAACGTAGCGGGGGGCGGGGAGACCCAGTACTTC
CANVAGGGETQYF
>TRBJ2-7|-|TRBV10-3|TRBD2
TGTGCCACCGGGGGACTAGCGGGCCGCTACGAGCAGTACTTC
CATGGLAGRYEQYF
>TRBJ2-7|-|TRBV4-3|TRBD1
TGCGCCAGCAGCCAGCAACAGGGGTACGAGCAGTACTTC
CASSQQQGYEQYF
>TRBJ2-7|-|TRBV4-3|TRBD2
TGCGCCAGCAGCCGGGGACTAGCGGGGGAATACGAGCAGTACTTC
CASSRGLAGEYEQYF
>TRBJ1-6|-|TRBV7-8|TRBD1
TGTGCCAGCAGCTTAGCGATCCAGGGGGCTGGTAATTCACCCCTCCACTTT
CASSLAIQGAGNSPLHF
>TRBJ2-1|-|TRBV27|TRBD1
TGTGCCAGTTGGGGACAGAGCTCCTACAATGAGCAGTTCTTC
CASWGQSSYNEQFF
>TRBJ2-4|-|TRBV7-9|-
TGTGCCAGCAGCTTAGGGGGTGGGGACAAAGAAAACATTCAGTACTTC
CASSLGGGDKENIQYF
>TRBJ1-1|-|TRBV6-6|-
TGTGCCAGCAGTTACGGCCACCTAGAAGCTTTCTTC
CASSYGHLEAFF
>TRBJ2-3|few|TRBV12-2|-
TGTGCAAGTCGCTTAGCGCCGGTTCTAGCGGGAGGCCTCCCGACCACAGATACGCAGTATTTT
CASRLAPVLAGGLPTTDTQYF
>TRBJ2-1|-|TRBV9|TRBD2
TGTGCCAGCAGCGTAGCTCCCGGTACTAGCGGGGTTAGCTCCTACAATGAGCAGTTCTTC
CASSVAPGTSGVSSYNEQFF
>TRBJ2-5|few|TRBV4-3|-
TGCGCCAGCAGCCAAGCGGGGGGCTGGCAAGAGACCCAGTACTTC
CASSQAGGWQETQYF
>TRBJ2-1|-|TRBV6-5|TRBD2
TGTGCCAGCAGTTACTCGGCTAGCGGGATGGTCGATGAGCAGTTCTTC
CASSYSASGMVDEQFF
>TRBJ2-2|-|TRBV4-3|-
TGCGCCAGCAGCCAAGACTTCGGGAGAACCGGGGAGCTGTTTTTT
CASSQDFGRTGELFF
>TRBJ2-1|-|TRBV7-2|TRBD1
TGTGCCAGCAGCCTTCCGGACAGGCAGCAGTTCTTC
CASSLPDRQQFF
>TRBJ2-1|-|TRBV4-1|TRBD1
TGCGCCAGCAGCCGGACAGGGCTTGGGGATGAGCAGTTCTTC
CASSRTGLGDEQFF
>TRBJ1-2|-|TRBV27|TRBD1
TGTGCCAGCAGTGGGGACAGGGTCACTGGCTACACCTTC
CASSGDRVTGYTF
>TRBJ2-2|-|TRBV11-3|-
TGTGCCAGCAGCCCCGACAGGAACACCGGGGAGCTGTTTTTT
CASSPDRNTGELFF
>TRBJ2-7|-|TRBV6-1|TRBD1
TGTGCCAGCAGTAGTCAACGGGACAGTTACGAGCAGTACTTC
CASSSQRDSYEQYF
>TRBJ2-7|-|TRBV10-2|-
TGCGCCAGCAGGCCCCTAGCCCTCTACGAGCAGTACTTC
CASRPLALYEQYF
>TRBJ2-7|-|TRBV6-1|TRBD1
TGTGCCAGCTTGCAGGGGGCCTCCTACGAGCAGTACTTC
CASLQGASYEQYF
>TRBJ1-4|-|TRBV6-5|-
TGTGCCAGCAGTTATAGCGGGGTAGCAACTAATGAAAAACTGTTTTTT
CASSYSGVATNEKLFF
>TRBJ2-5|once|TRBV7-8|TRBD1
TGTGCCAGCAGCTTACCGGGACAGGGGGCTCTCCGGGAGACCCAGTACTTC
CASSLPGQGALRETQYF
>TRBJ2-2|-|TRBV5-1|TRBD2
TGCGCCAGCGGAGCTACTAGCGGGAGAGTGAACACCGGGGAGCTGTTTTTT
CASGATSGRVNTGELFF
>TRBJ2-7|-|TRBV19|TRBD2
TGTGCCAGTAGTCCTCGGACTAGCGGGTTTGCCTACGAGCAGTACTTC
CASSPRTSGFAYEQYF
>TRBJ1-5|few|TRBV19|TRBD1
TGTGCCAGTAGGGGACAGGGGGCTGGCAATCAGCCCCAGCATTTT
CASRGQGAGNQPQHF
>TRBJ2-1|few|TRBV4-3|TRBD2
TGCGCCAGCAGCCAAGACTACCAGCGGGAGAACAATGGGCAGTTCTTC
CASSQDYQRENNGQFF
>TRBJ1-4|few|TRBV11-2|-
TGTGCCAGCAGCCCACAGCCAGGGGTTGGTGGTGAAAAACTGTTTTTT
CASSPQPGVGGEKLFF
>TRBJ2-1|-|TRBV18|-
TGTGCCAGCTCACCACCGGGCCTTGAGGGTGGGCAGTTCTTC
CASSPPGLEGGQFF
>TRBJ2-1|-|TRBV27|-
TGTGCCAGCAGTTTATCTTTGGCTGCCCCGTACAATGAGCAGTTCTTC
CASSLSLAAPYNEQFF
>TRBJ2-7|-|TRBV5-1|TRBD2
TGCGCCAGCAGCTTAGCGGGAGAGAGTCGCGAGCAGTACTTC
CASSLAGESREQYF
>TRBJ1-6|-|TRBV5-4|-
TGTGCCAGCAGCCCCGACCGGTCAGGGATGGTGAGAAATTCACCCCTCCACTTT
CASSPDRSGMVRNSPLHF
>TRBJ2-3|few|TRBV29-1|-
TGCAGCGTTTTTGTAGCTAGCACAGATACGCAGTATTTT
CSVFVASTDTQYF
>TRBJ2-1|-|TRBV7-9|-
TGTGCCAGCAGCTCCCGAGATTACAATGAGCAGTTCTTC
CASSSRDYNEQFF
>TRBJ2-3|-|TRBV5-1|TRBD2
TGCGCCAGCAGCTTGGGCGGGACTAGCGGAACAGATACGCAGTATTTT
CASSLGGTSGTDTQYF
>TRBJ2-7|-|TRBV4-1|TRBD2
TGCGCCAGCAGGCTCAGAGCGGGAGCCGGCGACGAGCAGTACTTC
CASRLRAGAGDEQYF
>TRBJ2-3|-|TRBV7-2|TRBD2
TGTGCCAGCAGGGAAACTAGCGGGAGGGCCGCTCCAGATACGCAGTATTTT
CASRETSGRAAPDTQYF
>TRBJ1-2|-|TRBV7-3|-
TGTGCCAGCAGCCCCGGGTCTCTCTATGGCTACACCTTC
CASSPGSLYGYTF
>TRBJ2-2|-|TRBV5-1|TRBD1
TGCGCCAGCACGGGACAGGGGGCCGGGGAGCTGTTTTTT
CASTGQGAGELFF
>TRBJ2-3|-|TRBV5-6|-
TGTGCCAGCAGCTTGGCGAGCACAGATACGCAGTATTTT
CASSLASTDTQYF
>TRBJ2-5|-|TRBV9|-
TGTGCCAGCAGCGTAGAGGACAGCCAAGAGACCCAGTACTTC
CASSVEDSQETQYF
>TRBJ2-7|-|TRBV7-8|TRBD1
TGTGCCAGCAGCGCGCGACAGGGTATAGGGGCTAGCGAGCAGTACTTC
CASSARQGIGASEQYF
>TRBJ1-1|-|TRBV28|TRBD1
TGTGCCAGCAGTTTAAGGGGGCGAATGGTAGCTTTCTTT
CASSLRGRMVAFF
>TRBJ2-7|-|TRBV11-2|TRBD2
TGTGCCAGCAGTGGACTAGCCCAGAGACCAGAGAGAGAGTACGAGCAGTACTTC
CASSGLAQRPEREYEQYF
>TRBJ2-7|-|TRBV4-2|TRBD2
TGTGCCAGCAGCCAAGAAGCGGGGGGGCCCAACTACGAGCAGTACTTC
CASSQEAGGPNYEQYF
>TRBJ2-3|few|TRBV29-1|-
TGCAGCGTTGAAGATCGGGCAGATACGCAGTATTTT
CSVEDRADTQYF
>TRBJ1-6|-|TRBV7-9|TRBD1
TGTGCCAGCAGCTCCGGGACAGAAAATAATTCACCCCTCCACTTT
CASSSGTENNSPLHF
>TRBJ2-1|-|TRBV11-2|TRBD1
TGTGCCAGCTCCCCGGGGGGGACAGGGGTCGAGGAGCAGTTCTTC
CASSPGGTGVEEQFF
>TRBJ1-5|-|TRBV7-8|TRBD1
TGTGCCAGCAGCTTAAGTCGGACAGGGGATGGTCAGCCCCAGCATTTT
CASSLSRTGDGQPQHF
>TRBJ2-2|-|TRBV7-2|-
TGTGCCAGCAGTCCTGAGTGGGCCACCGGGGAGCTGTTTTTT
CASSPEWATGELFF
>TRBJ2-6|-|TRBV6-5|-
TGTGCCAGCAGTTACGGACTGGGCACCGGGGCCAACGTCCTGACTTTC
CASSYGLGTGANVLTF
>TRBJ1-2|-|TRBV10-3|TRBD1
TGTGCCATCAGGGGGACAGGGAACTATGGCTACACCTTC
CAIRGTGNYGYTF
>TRBJ1-5|few|TRBV9|-
TGTGCCAGCAATGTCGATGGGGCAGGTCAGCCCCAGCATTTT
CASNVDGAGQPQHF
>TRBJ2-5|-|TRBV7-3|-
TGTGCCAGCAGCCACCCGGGAGAGACCCAGTACTTC
CASSHPGETQYF